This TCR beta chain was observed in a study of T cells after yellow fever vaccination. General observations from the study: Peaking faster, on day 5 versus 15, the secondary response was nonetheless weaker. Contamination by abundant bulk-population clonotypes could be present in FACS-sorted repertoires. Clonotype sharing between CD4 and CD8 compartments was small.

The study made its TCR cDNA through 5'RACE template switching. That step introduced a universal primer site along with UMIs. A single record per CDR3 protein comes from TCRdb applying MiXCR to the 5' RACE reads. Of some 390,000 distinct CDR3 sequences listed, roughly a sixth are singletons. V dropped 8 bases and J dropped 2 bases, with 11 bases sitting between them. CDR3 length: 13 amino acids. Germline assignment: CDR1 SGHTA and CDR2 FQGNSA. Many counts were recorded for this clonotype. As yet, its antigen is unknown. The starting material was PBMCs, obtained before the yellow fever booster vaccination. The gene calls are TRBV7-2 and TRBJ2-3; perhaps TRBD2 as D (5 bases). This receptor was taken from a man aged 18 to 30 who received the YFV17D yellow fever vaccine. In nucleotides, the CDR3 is TGTGCCAGCCAAAGGGAGTTCACAGATACGCAGTATTTT. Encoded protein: CASQREFTDTQYF.